This passage covers 24 T cell receptor beta chains from one sample sequenced in a study of blood T cells in healthy people across ages. The use of a sample-barcoded 5' primer and a J-beta primer mix characterized a second PCR of about 6 to 11 cycles. TCRdb recomputed calls from the 5' RACE reads with MiXCR, one row per CDR3 protein. Here the sample spans more than 650,000 distinct CDR3 sequences, 20% to 30% being singletons. These data are also associated with another study on T cells of mothers and their children.

Sequenced material: blood. Source of these receptors: a boy between 10 and 17 years old in good health.

This rearrangement joins TRBV5-1 to TRBJ2-6; 8 bases map to TRBD1. Germline loops: CDR1 SGHRS, CDR2 YFSETQ. With 4 bases clipped from V and 3 bases from J, the junction kept 6 bases outside the gene matches. The CDR3 length is 16 residues. The CDR3: CASSDQGADGANVLTF. The CDR3 nucleotides are TGCGCCAGCAGCGATCAGGGGGCGGATGGGGCCAACGTCCTGACTTTC.

The chain uses TRBV7-3 and TRBJ1-6; D call uncertain. V lost 3 bases, J lost 10 bases, and 16 bases lay in between. The CDR3 loop spans 15 amino acids. Germline loops: CDR1 SGHTA, CDR2 FQGTGA. CDR3 residues: CASSFKAGLRSPLHF. The DNA of the CDR3 is TGTGCCAGCAGCTTTAAGGCAGGTCTTCGGTCACCCCTCCACTTT.

The genes are TRBV7-2 and TRBJ1-3; possibly TRBD1 for D (6 bases). This CDR3 is 15 amino acids long. Trimming stripped 4 bases from V and 0 bases from J, with 10 bases between. From germline, CDR1 is SGHTA and CDR2 FQGNSA. CDR3 sequence: CASSSQGLSGNTIYF. CDR3 coding DNA: TGTGCCAGCAGCTCACAGGGTCTCTCTGGAAACACCATATATTTT.

The chain recombines TRBV25-1 with TRBJ2-7; 8 bases map to TRBD1. The CDR3 spans 15 residues. V shed 7 bases and J 1 base; nucleotides not matched to a gene: 9. CDR1 is MGHDK and CDR2 is SYGVNS in the germline V gene. As DNA, the CDR3 is TGTGCCAGCATCCCGGGGACAGGAGGTTCCTACGAGCAGTACTTC. This sequence encodes CASIPGTGGSYEQYF.

The genes are TRBV5-1 and TRBJ2-7, with no clear D. The CDR3 is 11 residues long. In germline, CDR1 is SGHRS, CDR2 YFSETQ. V was clipped by 0 bases and J by 12 bases, with 10 bases between them. The CDR3 sequence: CASSLDIEWYF. The CDR3 nucleotides read TGCGCCAGCAGCTTGGACATCGAGTGGTACTTC.

This clonotype was counted between two and nine times. The chain couples TRBV28 to TRBJ2-2; TRBD2 aligns across 12 bases. Germline V lookup: CDR1 MDHEN, CDR2 SYDVKM. The CDR3 loop spans 18 amino acids. V shed 6 bases and J 6 bases; nucleotides not matched to a gene: 14. CDR3 DNA sequence: TGTGCCAGCAGGTTCCCTCGTTCTAGCGGGGGGGCCCCCGGGGAGCTGTTTTTT. This sequence encodes CASRFPRSSGGAPGELFF.

This clonotype showed up just a few times. The V call is TRBV5-6, the J call TRBJ1-4; D is possibly TRBD1 (6 bases). CDR1 is SGHDT, CDR2 YYEEEE, per germline. The CDR3 totals 14 residues. The V end was cut by 4 bases, the J end by 8 bases, with 15 bases between. CDR3 DNA sequence: TGTGCCAGCAGCGTTGGGGGCCTCAGGGAAAAACTGTTTTTT. It yields the protein CASSVGGLREKLFF.

This clonotype has only one observation. The chain is built from TRBV7-9 and TRBJ1-1; no clear D. The germline V gene encodes CDR1 SEHNR and CDR2 FQNEAQ (reference sequence). CDR3 length: 14 residues. V lost 3 bases and J lost 1, with 9 bases in between. As DNA, the CDR3 is TGTGCCAGCAGCTTTGTGGCGGGGAACACTGAAGCTTTCTTT. Its protein product is CASSFVAGNTEAFF.

This clonotype was counted ten times or more. The chain joins TRBV6-1 to TRBJ2-7, with unresolved D. The CDR3 has 14 residues. The germline V gene has CDR1 MNHNS and CDR2 SASEGT. Deletions cut 4 bases from V and 0 bases from J, with 10 bases between. The CDR3 region is CASSGSTASYEQYF. The CDR3 DNA reads as TGTGCCAGCAGTGGCTCGACTGCCTCCTACGAGCAGTACTTC.

This sequence joins TRBV6-6 and TRBJ2-3; TRBD1 agrees at 7 bases. This CDR3 region has 14 residues. CDR1 is MNHNY and CDR2 is SVGAGI in the germline V gene (reference sequence). Trimming at V came to 7 bases and at J to 8 bases, leaving 12 bases not matched to a gene. The chain's CDR3 is CASKEQQGKGTQYF. In DNA, the CDR3 is TGTGCCAGCAAGGAGCAACAGGGGAAGGGTACGCAGTATTTT.

This clonotype was detected only a few times. The chain is built from TRBV5-1 and TRBJ2-1; perhaps TRBD1 as D (5 bases). V gave up 4 bases and J gave up 5 bases, with 16 bases separating them. CDR1 is SGHRS, CDR2 YFSETQ, per germline. CDR3 length equals 15 residues. The CDR3 reads CASSPRRGPDNEQFF. For the CDR3, the DNA is TGCGCCAGCAGCCCACGAAGGGGCCCAGACAATGAGCAGTTCTTC.

The chain recombines TRBV4-2 with TRBJ2-7; TRBD2 matches 11 bases. CDR3 size: 16 residues. Germline V lookup: CDR1 LGHNA, CDR2 YNFKEQ. The J segment lost 4 bases and the V segment lost 1 base, leaving 6 bases of the junction unmatched. CDR3 DNA: TGTGCCAGCAGCCAAGTAGCGGGGGGGCCTTTATACGAGCAGTACTTC. It codes for CASSQVAGGPLYEQYF.

J is TRBJ2-5 and V is TRBV7-8, with D possibly being TRBD2 (6 bases). The V end lost 6 bases, the J end lost 0 bases, and 20 bases lay between the germline ends. The CDR3 covers 17 residues. Germline V CDR1 and CDR2: SGHVS, FQNEAQ. CDR3 sequence: CASRHTPLSGYQETQYF. The CDR3 DNA reads as TGTGCCAGCAGGCATACTCCCCTAAGCGGGTACCAAGAGACCCAGTACTTC.

At least ten counts were recorded for this clonotype. The chain has TRBV21-1 and TRBJ2-5; the table calls TRBD1, which could not be checked here. TRBV21-1 represents a pseudogene. The CDR3 length is 15 residues. The CDR3 nucleotides are TGTGCCAGCAGCAAAGGACTCCCGGAGGGTGAGACCCAGTACTTC. Its protein is CASSKGLPEGETQYF.

The V gene is TRBV27, the J gene TRBJ1-2; no clear D gene. The germline CDR1 and CDR2 sequences are MNHEY and SMNVEV (reference sequence). This CDR3 is built from 14 residues. The ends were cut back, 5 bases at V and 4 bases at J, with 14 bases in the middle. The CDR3 sequence: CASSPSLGSYGYTF. The CDR3 region has the DNA TGTGCCAGCAGTCCCAGTCTGGGGTCCTATGGCTACACCTTC.

V and J are TRBV18 and TRBJ2-4; D gene ambiguous. The CDR3 extends over 14 amino acids. Germline values: CDR1 KGHSH, CDR2 LQKENI. The V end lost 4 bases, the J end lost 6 bases, and 13 bases lay between the germline ends. CDR3 loop: CASSLDENINIQYF. The CDR3 DNA follows: TGTGCCAGCTCACTAGACGAGAATATAAACATTCAGTACTTC.

The V gene is TRBV12-3 or TRBV12-4, the J gene TRBJ1-5, with unresolved D. CDR3 length: 14 amino acids. Trimming left V 4 bases short and J 7 bases short, with 14 bases between. The CDR3 protein is CASSYRTLGQPQHF. The CDR3 coding sequence is TGTGCCAGCAGTTACCGGACGCTTGGGCAGCCCCAGCATTTT.

The sample holds one count of this clonotype. The V call is TRBV4-2, the J call TRBJ2-1; perhaps TRBD2 as D (6 bases). The CDR3 totals 17 residues. Per the germline V gene, CDR1 is LGHNA and CDR2 is YNFKEQ. The V end lost 4 bases, the J end lost 5 bases, and 21 bases lay between the germline ends. The DNA for the CDR3 is TGTGCCAGCAGCCTCGCAGTCCATAGACCGGGGGACAATGAGCAGTTCTTC. Translated: CASSLAVHRPGDNEQFF.

CDR3 DNA: TGTGCCTGCGGGACTAGCGGGGCCGTATCCTACGAGCAGTACTTC. This codes for CACGTSGAVSYEQYF. J is TRBJ2-7 and V is TRBV2, with 13 positions matching TRBD2. CDR1 is SNHLY and CDR2 is FYNNEI in the germline V gene. Trimming took 11 bases from V and 1 from J; bases not matched to a gene: 8. The CDR3 covers 15 residues.

A few counts support this clonotype. The chain couples TRBV12-3 or TRBV12-4 to TRBJ2-3; 10 bases are a match to TRBD2. This CDR3 has 17 amino acids. Trimming cost V 5 bases and J 5 bases; bases outside gene matches: 13. The CDR3 region is CASSTRGSGGLGDTQYF. CDR3 sequence (DNA): TGTGCCAGCAGTACTCGGGGTAGCGGGGGGCTCGGAGATACGCAGTATTTT.

This clonotype was observed a handful of times. The rearrangement uses TRBV28 and TRBJ2-7, with TRBD1 identical over 7 bases. Per germline, CDR1 MDHEN and CDR2 SYDVKM. This CDR3 has 13 amino acids. With V trimmed by 5 bases and J by 3 bases, 4 bases remained unmatched. DNA of the CDR3: TGTGCCAGCAGTACGACAGGGCTCTACGAGCAGTACTTC. Protein sequence: CASSTTGLYEQYF.

CDR3 residues: CSARSDENTEAFF. The CDR3 nucleotides are TGCAGTGCCAGAAGTGATGAGAACACTGAAGCTTTCTTT. This chain links TRBV20-1 with TRBJ1-1, with D unresolved. Trimming shortened V by 6 bases and J by 1 base, and 12 bases separated the two germline ends. Germline lookup yields CDR1 DFQATT and CDR2 SNEGSKA (reference sequence). This CDR3 region has 13 residues.

This clonotype was seen a few times. This rearrangement joins TRBV19 to TRBJ2-1; a possible D gene is TRBD2 (7 bases). Germline CDR1 is LNHDA and CDR2 is SQIVND (reference sequence). V was pared by 7 bases and J by 0 bases, with 16 bases between. The length of the CDR3 is 16 residues. For the CDR3, the DNA is TGTGCCAGTATGGGGGAGGGGGGGAGCTCCTACAATGAGCAGTTCTTC. Translation gives CASMGEGGSSYNEQFF.

J is TRBJ2-1 and V is TRBV29-1; no clear D. The V end lost 7 bases, the J end lost 4 bases, and 8 bases lay between the germline ends. In germline, CDR1 is SQVTM, CDR2 ANQGSEA. This CDR3 is 11 amino acids long. CDR3 region: CSGQQYNEQFF. The CDR3 DNA reads as TGCAGCGGGCAGCAGTACAATGAGCAGTTCTTC.